This T cell receptor (beta chain) was captured by sequencing in a study of shared clonotypes between healthy human individuals. This CDR3 region has 16 residues. J was trimmed by 1 base and V by 7 bases; bases with no gene match: 12. The germline V gene has CDR1 SNHLY and CDR2 FYNNEI. Repertoires were generated with immunoSEQ multiplex PCR, while TCRdb's copy carries only in-frame clones and drops some. The data contain about 640,000 clones, around 72% of them singletons. Division of CD4+ cells produced a CD45RA+ naive subset and a CD45RA-negative memory subset. V and J are TRBV2 and TRBJ2-7, with 8 bases aligning to TRBD1. The specimen sequenced was memory CD4+ T cells sorted from blood. The subset is: CD45RA-negative fraction. This sequence originates from a woman aged 25 to 39 in good health. This chain's CDR3 is CASITGTGGRSYEQYF. CDR3 coding DNA: TGTGCCAGCATCACGGGAACAGGGGGAAGGTCCTACGAGCAGTACTTC. The full variable domain, its missing parts supplied by reference TRBV2 and TRBJ2-7, is EPEVTQTPSHQVTQMGQEVILRCVPISNHLYFYWYRQILGQKVEFLVSFYNNEISEKSEIFDDQFSVERPDGSNFTLKIRSTKLEDSAMYFCASITGTGGRSYEQYFGPGTRLTVT.